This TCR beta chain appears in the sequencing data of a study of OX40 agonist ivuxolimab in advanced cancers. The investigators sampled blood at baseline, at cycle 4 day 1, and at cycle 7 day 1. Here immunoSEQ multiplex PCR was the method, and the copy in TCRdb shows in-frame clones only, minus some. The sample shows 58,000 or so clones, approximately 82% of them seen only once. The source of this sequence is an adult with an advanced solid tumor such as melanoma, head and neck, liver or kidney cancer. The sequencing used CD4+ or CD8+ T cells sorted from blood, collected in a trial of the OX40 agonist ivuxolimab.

The CDR3 loop is CASRKTGTGNNQPQHF. In DNA form, the CDR3 reads TGTGCCAGCAGAAAAACCGGGACAGGGAACAATCAGCCCCAGCATTTT. This chain links TRBV7-8 with TRBJ1-5; TRBD1 matches at 9 bases. Trimming removed 6 bases from V and 3 bases from J; junction bases left unmatched: 9. Germline lookup yields CDR1 SGHVS and CDR2 FQNEAQ. CDR3 length: 16 residues.